One T cell receptor (beta chain) is described in this entry. Antigen unknown. Healthy donors had no documented immune events, such as infections, while sampled. This specimen comes from a study of identifying expanded T cells in peripheral blood. Study-level findings and limits: About 1.2 clones differed between technical replicates, versus roughly 16 and 20 over time. Variance in clone template counts between roughly two-week samples significantly increased with total template count across all healthy donors.

Sequencing was performed with immunoSEQ multiplex PCR; in TCRdb, only in-frame clones are kept and a portion is missing. The sample includes 60,000 or so clones, about four fifths of them seen just once. This receptor was taken from a person aged 18 to 75 in good health. The material sequenced was blood.

Written as DNA, the CDR3 is TGTGCCAGCTCACGGCTTAGCGGGGGGAAAGAGACCCAGTACTTC. Protein product: CASSRLSGGKETQYF. V is TRBV18 and J is TRBJ2-5; 10 bases agree with TRBD2. CDR1 is KGHSH and CDR2 is LQKENI in the germline V gene. With 4 bases clipped from V and 3 bases from J, the junction kept 5 bases outside the gene matches. The CDR3 has 15 residues.